The subject of this entry is one T cell receptor beta chain. The V gene end was trimmed by 3 bases and the J gene end by 9 bases; junction bases not matched to a gene: 5. The CDR3 spans 15 residues. Germline CDR1 MNHEY, CDR2 SMNVEV (reference sequence). The repertoire was sequenced with immunoSEQ multiplex PCR; TCRdb's copy has only in-frame clones and lacks some. Of 60,000 to 85,000 clones listed, about 80% were seen once; the top ten hold 15% to 19%. The record originates from a study of blood T cell repertoires in COVID-19. Overall study: Specimens from acute and convalescent COVID-19 originated in the United States, Italy and Spain.

Sequencing was carried out using peripheral blood. This clonotype was sampled from a human donor in a cohort sampled during active COVID-19. The V gene is TRBV27, the J gene TRBJ1-6; TRBD1 matches 10 bases. The CDR3 sequence is CASSFATGGGSPLHF. The CDR3 DNA sequence: TGTGCCAGCAGTTTCGCGACAGGGGGCGGTTCACCCCTCCACTTT.